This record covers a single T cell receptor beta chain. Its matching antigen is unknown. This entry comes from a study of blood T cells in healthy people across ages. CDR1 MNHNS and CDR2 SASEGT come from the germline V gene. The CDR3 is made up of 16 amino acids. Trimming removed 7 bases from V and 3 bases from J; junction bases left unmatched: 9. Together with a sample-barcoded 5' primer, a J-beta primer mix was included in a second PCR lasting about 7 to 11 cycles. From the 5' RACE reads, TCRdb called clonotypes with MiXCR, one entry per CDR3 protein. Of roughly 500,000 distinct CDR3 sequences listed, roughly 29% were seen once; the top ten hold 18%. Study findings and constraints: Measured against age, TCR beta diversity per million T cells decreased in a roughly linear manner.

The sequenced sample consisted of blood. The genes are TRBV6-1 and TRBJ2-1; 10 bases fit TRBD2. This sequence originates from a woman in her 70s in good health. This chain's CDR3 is CASKFSQRGGYNEQFF. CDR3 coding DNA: TGTGCCAGCAAATTTAGTCAGCGGGGGGGCTACAATGAGCAGTTCTTC.